The 27 T cell receptor beta chains given below trace back to one sample, sequenced in a study of T cells in Graves' hyperthyroidism and ophthalmopathy. What was amplified from RNA transcripts were TCR beta CDR3 regions. HTBI primers were employed in a first-round RT-PCR of the TCR CDR3. TCRdb reanalysed the multiplex PCR reads using MiXCR and keeps one entry per CDR3 protein. Of over 500,000 distinct CDR3 sequences listed, roughly 15% are singletons. What was sequenced was blood. The receptor set was obtained from a woman in her 40s with Graves' hyperthyroidism.

This clonotype was counted at least ten times. This rearrangement joins TRBV28 to TRBJ2-5; the match to TRBD1 covers 9 bases. This CDR3 has 16 amino acids. Germline CDR1 is MDHEN and CDR2 is SYDVKM. With 5 bases clipped from V and 5 bases from J, the junction kept 12 bases outside the gene matches. The CDR3 loop reads CASSPQGQGNSETQYF. The CDR3 bases are TGTGCCAGCAGTCCCCAGGGACAGGGAAACTCGGAGACCCAGTACTTC.

This clonotype was recorded at least ten times. V gene TRBV28 combines with J gene TRBJ2-7, with D tentatively TRBD1 (5 bases). Trimming shortened V by 6 bases and J by 0 bases, and 9 bases separated the two germline ends. The CDR3 is 13 residues long. Germline assignment: CDR1 MDHEN and CDR2 SYDVKM. The chain's CDR3 is CASRSTDSYEQYF. CDR3 coding DNA: TGTGCCAGCAGGTCGACAGACTCCTACGAGCAGTACTTC.

This chain links TRBV19 with TRBJ2-3; D uncertain. Germline V lookup: CDR1 LNHDA, CDR2 SQIVND (reference sequence). Trimming pared 3 bases from V and 0 bases from J, leaving 7 bases between. The CDR3 is made up of 14 amino acids. CDR3 sequence (DNA): TGTGCCAGTAGTATGGTACTGAGCACAGATACGCAGTATTTT. This encodes CASSMVLSTDTQYF.

On this clonotype itself: A clone one base away is much larger, so this may be a read error. The rearrangement joins TRBV30 to TRBJ1-2; TRBD1 is a possible D gene (5 bases). CDR1 is GTSNPN, CDR2 SVGIG, per germline (reference sequence). The CDR3 runs 12 residues. The DNA for the CDR3 is TGTGCGGGGCCCGGCGCCGACTATGGCTACACCTTC. Translation: CAGPGADYGYTF.

V is TRBV11-2 and J is TRBJ2-1, with 8 bases identical to TRBD1. J was trimmed by 0 bases and V by 7 bases; bases with no gene match: 8. Germline V gene data show CDR1 as SGHAT and CDR2 as FQNNGV. The CDR3 consists of 16 residues. CDR3 protein: CASTIYGTGSYNEQFF. CDR3 DNA: TGTGCCAGCACCATATACGGGACAGGCTCCTACAATGAGCAGTTCTTC.

The table lists this clonotype with many counts. The rearrangement joins TRBV20-1 to TRBJ2-2; no definite D call. This CDR3 has 14 amino acids. The V and J ends lost 0 bases and 4 bases respectively, with 9 bases between them. Germline V CDR1 and CDR2: DFQATT, SNEGSKA (reference sequence). CDR3: CSARDSQFTGELFF. The CDR3 nucleotides are TGCAGTGCTAGAGATTCCCAGTTCACCGGGGAGCTGTTTTTT.

This clonotype was seen at least ten times. The chain joins TRBV12-3 or TRBV12-4 to TRBJ2-3; D is undetermined. The length of the CDR3 is 12 residues. Trimming took off 6 bases at V and 5 bases at J, with 9 bases between the two ends. For the CDR3, the DNA is TGTGCCAGCAGACAACGTGGAGATACGCAGTATTTT. Its protein is CASRQRGDTQYF.

The table lists this clonotype with many counts. The CDR3 protein is CASTKPGLAGYNEQFF. The CDR3 DNA reads as TGTGCCAGCACCAAACCGGGACTAGCGGGATACAATGAGCAGTTCTTC. The chain links TRBV2 to TRBJ2-1; 13 bases fit TRBD2. This CDR3 has 16 amino acids. V lost 7 bases, J lost 4 bases, and 7 bases stayed unmatched. Germline CDR1 SNHLY, CDR2 FYNNEI.

This clonotype was seen repeatedly, ten times or more. The V and J genes are TRBV28 and TRBJ2-1; D is perhaps TRBD2 (6 bases). V was shortened by 2 bases and J by 3 bases, with 26 bases between the two germline ends. This CDR3 has 20 residues. Germline CDR1 MDHEN, CDR2 SYDVKM. CDR3 nucleotide sequence: TGTGCCAGCAGTTTAACCACAGGACTATTGGGAACGGGGGACTACAATGAGCAGTTCTTC. Encoded protein: CASSLTTGLLGTGDYNEQFF. The full variable domain, its missing parts supplied by reference TRBV28 and TRBJ2-1, is DVKVTQSSRYLVKRTGEKVFLECVQDMDHENMFWYRQDPGLGLRLIYFSYDVKMKEKGDIPEGYSVSREKKERFSLILESASTNQTSMYLCASSLTTGLLGTGDYNEQFFGPGTRLTVL.

This clonotype was found many times. The chain employs TRBV6-1 and TRBJ2-7, with unresolved D. Germline V lookup: CDR1 MNHNS, CDR2 SASEGT. This CDR3 spans 14 amino acids. V lost 6 bases, J lost 3 bases, and 15 bases lay in between. The CDR3 reads CASRSLARSYEQYF. For the CDR3, the DNA is TGTGCCAGCAGATCCTTGGCACGTAGCTACGAGCAGTACTTC.

This clonotype has only a few counts. This chain uses TRBV10-3 with TRBJ2-1, with a possible D match to TRBD2 (6 bases). Trimming left V 5 bases short and J 15 bases short, with 17 bases between. Per the germline V gene, CDR1 is ENHRY and CDR2 is SYGVKD. The CDR3 has 12 residues. In DNA form, the CDR3 reads TGTGCCATCAGTACTACGCCGGGACTGAGGTTCTTC. This gives the protein CAISTTPGLRFF.

This clonotype was seen at least ten times. The chain has TRBV6-1 and TRBJ1-3, with D possibly TRBD1 on 5 matching bases. V lost 5 bases to trimming and J lost 4 bases, with 24 bases between them. The germline V gene encodes CDR1 MNHNS and CDR2 SASEGT. The CDR3 runs to 18 residues. This CDR3 is CASSRSGIQFSIGNTIYF. CDR3 bases: TGTGCCAGCAGTCGATCAGGGATCCAGTTTTCAATAGGAAACACCATATATTTT.

The rearrangement links TRBV20-1 to TRBJ1-5; 11 positions match TRBD1. CDR1 is DFQATT and CDR2 is SNEGSKA in the germline V gene (reference sequence). The junction had 11 bases not matched to a gene; V was cut back by 3 bases and J by 4 bases. CDR3 length: 17 amino acids. DNA of the CDR3: TGCAGTGCTAGGAGGCGCGTGGGGACAGGGGGTAATCAGCCCCAGCATTTT. Protein product: CSARRRVGTGGNQPQHF.

This clonotype was recorded at least ten times. This chain joins TRBV29-1 and TRBJ2-3; TRBD1 matches at 10 bases. The ends lost 3 bases at V and 6 bases at J; junction bases unmatched: 9. CDR3 length equals 15 residues. Per germline, CDR1 SQVTM and CDR2 ANQGSEA. This CDR3 reads CSVDGTGVLMDTQYF. The DNA for the CDR3 is TGCAGCGTTGACGGGACAGGGGTTCTTATGGATACGCAGTATTTT.

This clonotype was observed a handful of times. A read error likely explains this, since a far larger clone differs by one base. This chain links TRBV6-1 with TRBJ2-7; unclear D gene. This CDR3 comprises 11 residues. Germline CDR1 MNHNS, CDR2 SASEGT. V shed 5 bases and J shed 2 bases, with 4 bases lying between them. CDR3 sequence (DNA): TGTGCCAGCAGTTGGGCCTACGAGCAGTACTTC. This sequence encodes CASSWAYEQYF.

Points on this clonotype: A much larger clone lies one base from this, so it may be a read error. The chain has TRBV27 and TRBJ1-4; D unresolved. Trimming cost V 5 bases and J 7 bases, with 14 bases left between them. Germline-derived CDR1 and CDR2 are MNHEY and SMNVEV (reference sequence). The CDR3 has 14 residues. The CDR3 spells CASSRLAASEKLFF. The CDR3 nucleotides read TGTGCCAGCAGTAGGCTCGCCGCTAGTGAAAAACTGTTTTTT.

This clonotype was seen only a few times. The chain joins TRBV5-8 to TRBJ1-2, with 7 bases matching TRBD1. The germline gives CDR1 SGHTS, CDR2 YDEGEE. This CDR3 has 15 residues. V lost 0 bases and J lost 4; bases outside the gene matches: 6. The CDR3 region is CASSLDRDRRYGYTF. For the CDR3, the DNA is TGTGCCAGCAGCTTGGACCGGGACAGACGCTATGGCTACACCTTC. Variable domain in full (rest from reference TRBV5-8 and TRBJ1-2): EAGVTQSPTHLIKTRGQQATLRCSPISGHTSVYWYQQALGLGLQFLLWYDEGEERNRGNFPPRFSGRQFPNYSSELNVNALELEDSALYLCASSLDRDRRYGYTFGSGTRLTVV.

This clonotype was seen repeatedly, ten times or more. The chain uses TRBV5-1 and TRBJ1-1, with 7 bases matching TRBD1. With V trimmed by 4 bases and J by 1 base, 10 bases remained unmatched. The CDR3 is 16 amino acids. Per the germline V gene, CDR1 is SGHRS and CDR2 is YFSETQ. CDR3 coding DNA: TGCGCCAGCAGCAAGACATCGGGACAGCCGAACACTGAAGCTTTCTTT. It translates to CASSKTSGQPNTEAFF.

This clonotype was observed a single time. One junction end disagrees with the germline gene, perhaps due to a read error. The gene calls are TRBV24-1 and TRBJ2-1; D gene unclear. The CDR3 sequence is 12 residues long. Germline V gene data show CDR1 as KGHDR and CDR2 as SFDVKD. CDR3: CAASDGPDEQFF. The CDR3 region has the DNA TGTGCCGCCAGTGATGGTCCTGATGAGCAGTTCTTC.

Remarks on this clonotype: Since the CDR3 does not end with the conserved phenylalanine or tryptophan, this likely comes from a read error. This chain connects TRBV7-2 to TRBJ1-4; D unresolved. From germline, CDR1 is SGHTA and CDR2 FQGNSA. The CDR3 sequence is 16 residues long. V was trimmed by 5 bases and J by 3 bases, leaving 16 bases between them. CDR3 region: CASSPYHTPANEKLFI. The CDR3 region has the DNA TGTGCCAGCAGCCCCTACCACACGCCCGCTAATGAAAAACTGTTTATT.

This clonotype turned up a few times. This chain links TRBV6-5 with TRBJ2-3; 8 bases match TRBD1. The CDR3 covers 17 residues. Germline loops: CDR1 MNHEY, CDR2 SVGAGI. The junction had 10 bases not matched to a gene; V was cut back by 0 bases and J by 5 bases. The CDR3 DNA is TGTGCCAGCAGTTACTCGGAGGACAGGGTATTGGAAGATACGCAGTATTTT. Residues: CASSYSEDRVLEDTQYF.

This clonotype came up many times. The chain joins TRBV28 to TRBJ2-1, with 12 bases lining up with TRBD2. V shed 6 bases, J shed 7 bases, and the junction held 10 bases outside the gene matches. CDR1 is MDHEN and CDR2 is SYDVKM in the germline V gene. The CDR3 contains 16 residues. In DNA form, the CDR3 reads TGTGCCAGCAGACCGCGGACTAGCGGGAAGAATAATGAGCAGTTCTTC. Translating gives CASRPRTSGKNNEQFF. Together with reference TRBV28 and TRBJ2-1, the CDR3 gives the full variable domain: DVKVTQSSRYLVKRTGEKVFLECVQDMDHENMFWYRQDPGLGLRLIYFSYDVKMKEKGDIPEGYSVSREKKERFSLILESASTNQTSMYLCASRPRTSGKNNEQFFGPGTRLTVL.

This clonotype was seen many times. The rearrangement joins TRBV28 to TRBJ2-1, with TRBD1 matching over 10 bases. The length of the CDR3 is 14 residues. The V gene end was trimmed by 7 bases and the J gene end by 2 bases; junction bases not matched to a gene: 2. The germline V gene has CDR1 MDHEN and CDR2 SYDVKM. CDR3 loop: CASNDRGPYNEQFF. For the CDR3, the DNA is TGTGCCAGCAACGACAGGGGGCCCTACAATGAGCAGTTCTTC.

This clonotype showed up just a few times. The chain links TRBV19 to TRBJ2-2, with D unresolved. This CDR3 is 15 amino acids long. V dropped 3 bases and J dropped 3 bases, with 11 bases sitting between them. Germline CDR1 reads LNHDA; CDR2 reads SQIVND (reference sequence). Here the CDR3 DNA reads TGTGCCAGTAGTATTTGGGCGGCGGACACCGGGGAGCTGTTTTTT. Its protein product is CASSIWAADTGELFF.

The sample holds many counts of this clonotype. This chain joins TRBV7-9 and TRBJ1-2; D is possibly TRBD1 (5 bases). The germline V gene has CDR1 SEHNR and CDR2 FQNEAQ (reference sequence). This CDR3 is 13 amino acids long. V lost 3 bases and J 6 bases, leaving 11 bases between the germline ends. The DNA for the CDR3 is TGTGCCAGCAGCTTGCAGGGAGTAGATGGCTACACCTTC. It yields the protein CASSLQGVDGYTF.

This clonotype was detected ten times or more. The V gene is TRBV7-2, the J gene TRBJ2-1; 10 bases match TRBD2. The CDR3 spans 17 residues. With V trimmed by 1 base and J by 7 bases, 10 bases remained unmatched. Germline lookup yields CDR1 SGHTA and CDR2 FQGNSA. The DNA of the CDR3 is TGTGCCAGCAGCTTAGGGGTGCTAGCGGGAGCGGAAAATGAGCAGTTCTTC. Protein product: CASSLGVLAGAENEQFF.

This clonotype was seen at least ten times. The chain has TRBV20-1 and TRBJ1-4; no firm D call. Germline V gene lookup returns CDR1 DFQATT and CDR2 SNEGSKA (reference sequence). The CDR3 sequence is 14 residues long. The ends were cut back, 5 bases at V and 4 bases at J, with 14 bases in the middle. This CDR3 is CSARPGPFNEKLFF. As DNA, the CDR3 is TGCAGTGCTCGGCCAGGACCTTTTAATGAAAAACTGTTTTTT.